The 30 T cell receptor beta chains below were found in one sample sequenced in a study of Ad26.COV2.S vaccination and SARS-CoV-2 variants. Treatment defined: 15 to 20 received Ad26.COV2.S at low or high dose, single or two shots; several received placebo; per-sample allocation not given. The samples date from day 63 after the first vaccine or placebo injection. The table came from immunoSEQ multiplex PCR; TCRdb's copy has only in-frame clones and leaves some out. Of roughly 400,000 clones listed, about 88% were seen once; the top ten hold 1.9%. Here the sequenced sample was peripheral blood, taken in a trial of Ad26.COV2.S vaccine versus placebo. These receptors were obtained from a person aged 18-65 years who received the Ad26.COV2.S COVID-19 vaccine or a placebo.

As for this clone: Sequence at one end of the junction differs from germline and may be a read error. This chain uses TRBV7-9 with TRBJ2-7; D may correspond to TRBD1 or TRBD2 (5 bases each). The CDR3 covers 13 residues. CDR1 and CDR2 (germline): SEHNR, FQNEAQ (reference sequence). Here the CDR3 DNA reads TGTGCCAGCAGTTTTCAACCCCGGGACCAAAGCACCTTC. Translation: CASSFQPRDQSTF.

V usage is TRBV15 and J usage is TRBJ1-2; 8 nucleotides agree with TRBD1. Losses at the gene ends were 5 bases for V and 7 bases for J; bases not matched to a gene: 12. The CDR3 totals 15 residues. Germline-derived CDR1 and CDR2 are LNHNV and YYDKDF (reference sequence). The CDR3 loop reads CATSRDPGQAPGYTF. The CDR3 DNA reads TGTGCCACCAGCCGGGATCCGGGACAGGCTCCTGGCTACACCTTC.

The chain combines TRBV5-4 with TRBJ1-2; the D gene is possibly TRBD1 (6 bases). This CDR3 contains 19 residues. Germline V gene data show CDR1 as SGHNT and CDR2 as YYREEE (reference sequence). V was clipped by 0 bases and J by 0 bases, with 21 bases between them. The CDR3 region has the DNA TGTGCCAGCAGCTTGGACAGGGACCCATCAATTGACTCTAACTATGGCTACACCTTC. Translated, it gives CASSLDRDPSIDSNYGYTF. Full variable domain (missing parts from reference TRBV5-4 and TRBJ1-2): ETGVTQSPTHLIKTRGQQVTLRCSSQSGHNTVSWYQQALGQGPQFIFQYYREEENGRGNFPPRFSGLQFPNYSSELNVNALELDDSALYLCASSLDRDPSIDSNYGYTFGSGTRLTVV.

This rearrangement joins TRBV7-3 to TRBJ2-5, with TRBD1 matching 8 bases. Germline V lookup: CDR1 SGHTA, CDR2 FQGTGA. The CDR3 contains 13 residues. V shed 5 bases and J 5 bases; nucleotides not matched to a gene: 4. CDR3 sequence (DNA): TGTGCCAGCAGCAACACAGGGGGGGAGACCCAGTACTTC. Protein product: CASSNTGGETQYF.

This sequence joins TRBV5-6 and TRBJ2-1; 7 bases fit TRBD2. The CDR3 has 12 amino acids. J lost 16 bases, V lost 2 bases, and 9 bases had no gene match. The germline V gene has CDR1 SGHDT and CDR2 YYEEEE. CDR3 nucleotides: TGTGCCAGCAGCTTAGGACTAGAGGAGGCCTTCTTC. It codes for CASSLGLEEAFF.

The chain carries TRBV7-9 and TRBJ2-1; no reliable D call. This CDR3 contains 15 residues. Germline assignment: CDR1 SEHNR and CDR2 FQNEAQ (reference sequence). The V end was cut by 5 bases, the J end by 6 bases, with 17 bases between. The CDR3 nucleotides are TGTGCCAGCAGCCCCCACTTCGCCCTAGTCAATGAGCAGTTCTTC. This translates into CASSPHFALVNEQFF.

This chain connects TRBV27 to TRBJ1-6; unclear D gene. Germline loops: CDR1 MNHEY, CDR2 SMNVEV (reference sequence). Trimming stripped 3 bases from V and 7 bases from J, with 7 bases between. CDR3 length: 13 amino acids. Written as DNA, the CDR3 is TGTGCCAGCAGTTTTCAGGACAATTCACCCCTCCACTTT. Translation: CASSFQDNSPLHF.

CDR3 bases: TGTGCCAGCAATTCCCGACCCGTGAAACCCAATGAGCAGTTCTTC. Translated, it gives CASNSRPVKPNEQFF. The gene calls are TRBV2 and TRBJ2-1; D is unresolved. The CDR3 is made up of 15 amino acids. The germline V gene encodes CDR1 SNHLY and CDR2 FYNNEI. Trimming took 7 bases from V and 6 from J, leaving 19 bases between them.

The chain uses TRBV7-9 and TRBJ1-1, with 7 bases fitting TRBD1. Germline V gene sequence: CDR1 SEHNR, CDR2 FQNEAQ (reference sequence). This CDR3 region has 18 residues. Trimming at V came to 7 bases and at J to 7 bases, leaving 24 bases not matched to a gene. CDR3 sequence (DNA): TGTGCCAGCACCTTGGACAGGTTCGGGTATCGGCGGCGGGGTGAAGCTTTCTTT. It encodes CASTLDRFGYRRRGEAFF.

J is TRBJ1-3 and V is TRBV5-1; D gene uncertain. The CDR3 runs to 19 residues. Germline V gene data show CDR1 as SGHRS and CDR2 as YFSETQ. Trimming shortened V by 4 bases and J by 0 bases, and 23 bases separated the two germline ends. The CDR3 loop reads CASSASRESKALSGNTIYF. The CDR3 DNA follows: TGCGCCAGCAGCGCTAGCCGGGAGTCTAAAGCTCTCTCTGGAAACACCATATATTTT.

The chain recombines TRBV6-6 with TRBJ2-7; D call uncertain. The V and J ends lost 4 bases and 4 bases respectively, with 8 bases between them. The length of the CDR3 is 12 residues. Looked up from germline, CDR1 is MNHNY and CDR2 is SVGAGI (reference sequence). CDR3 sequence: CASSSSVYEQYF. The CDR3 region has the DNA TGTGCCAGCAGTTCCTCTGTGTACGAGCAGTACTTC.

The rearrangement joins TRBV28 to TRBJ2-1, with TRBD2 as a possible D gene (6 bases). CDR3 length equals 19 residues. Trimming shortened V by 5 bases and J by 7 bases, and 30 bases separated the two germline ends. CDR1 is MDHEN, CDR2 SYDVKM, per germline. This CDR3 reads CASSPPTPLGGVDGNEQFF. For the CDR3, the DNA is TGTGCCAGCAGTCCACCCACCCCCTTGGGGGGAGTAGATGGGAATGAGCAGTTCTTC.

This clone was picked up one time. The chain uses TRBV5-4 and TRBJ1-1; tentative D call: TRBD1 (5 bases). CDR3 size: 13 residues. Germline values: CDR1 SGHNT, CDR2 YYREEE (reference sequence). V was pared by 4 bases and J by 6 bases, with 13 bases between. CDR3: CASSRDRAAEAFF. CDR3 sequence (DNA): TGTGCCAGCAGCCGGGACCGGGCAGCTGAAGCTTTCTTT.

Here the CDR3 reads CAIRTGTGDYEQYF. Written as DNA, the CDR3 is TGTGCCATCAGAACCGGGACAGGGGATTACGAGCAGTACTTC. The chain has TRBV10-3 and TRBJ2-7, with 10 bases matching TRBD1. The germline gives CDR1 ENHRY, CDR2 SYGVKD. The CDR3 runs to 14 residues. After removal of 6 bases from V and 4 bases from J, the junction contained 6 bases not matched to a gene.

This clone was observed a single time. The chain is built from TRBV30 and TRBJ1-2; D not certain. This CDR3 comprises 15 residues. CDR1 is GTSNPN and CDR2 is SVGIG in the germline V gene (reference sequence). The germline V and J ends were trimmed by 2 bases and 0 bases, with 13 bases remaining between them. This chain's CDR3 is CAWSSPDSANYGYTF. CDR3 nucleotide sequence: TGTGCCTGGAGTTCCCCGGACTCCGCTAACTATGGCTACACCTTC.

V and J are TRBV28 and TRBJ1-2; D is perhaps TRBD1 (6 bases). V shed 3 bases and J shed 0 bases, with 8 bases lying between them. The CDR3 has 14 amino acids. Per the germline V gene, CDR1 is MDHEN and CDR2 is SYDVKM. CDR3 region: CASSFRTANYGYTF. The DNA of the CDR3 is TGTGCCAGCAGTTTTCGGACAGCTAACTATGGCTACACCTTC.

For the CDR3, the DNA is TGTGCCAGCAGCTTAAGCCCAGATACGCAGTATTTT. As protein: CASSLSPDTQYF. The rearrangement joins TRBV7-3 to TRBJ2-3; D remains ambiguous. The CDR3 covers 12 residues. Trimming removed 1 base from V and 4 bases from J, with 3 bases in between. The V gene's germline CDR1 is SGHTA and CDR2 FQGTGA.

This clone was seen a handful of times. The rearrangement links TRBV4-3 to TRBJ2-3; 10 bases line up with TRBD2. The V gene end was trimmed by 6 bases and the J gene end by 5 bases; junction bases not matched to a gene: 5. Germline CDR1 LGHNA, CDR2 YSLEER. CDR3 length: 14 amino acids. The DNA for the CDR3 is TGCGCCAGCAGTCTTGTAGCGGGAGGAGATACGCAGTATTTT. This codes for CASSLVAGGDTQYF.

This clone has only one observation. This chain connects TRBV18 to TRBJ2-6, with unresolved D. The CDR3 is made up of 15 amino acids. Germline lookup yields CDR1 KGHSH and CDR2 LQKENI. V was trimmed by 4 bases and J by 4 bases, leaving 11 bases between them. The CDR3 sequence is CASSQQASGANVLTF. Written as DNA, the CDR3 is TGTGCCAGCTCACAGCAGGCGTCAGGGGCCAACGTCCTGACTTTC.

This sequence joins TRBV11-2 and TRBJ1-3; D is perhaps TRBD1 (6 bases). CDR3 length: 15 amino acids. The V end was cut by 8 bases, the J end by 2 bases, with 16 bases between. Germline V lookup: CDR1 SGHAT, CDR2 FQNNGV. The CDR3 protein is CASGVMGGPGNTIYF. The CDR3 coding sequence is TGTGCCAGCGGGGTAATGGGGGGGCCTGGAAACACCATATATTTT.

The chain employs TRBV2 and TRBJ2-7, with D perhaps matching TRBD1 or TRBD2 (5 bases each). Germline V gene lookup returns CDR1 SNHLY and CDR2 FYNNEI. V was clipped by 0 bases and J by 5 bases, with 14 bases between them. This CDR3 has 15 amino acids. As DNA, the CDR3 is TGTGCCAGCAGTGAAGCTGAGGGGTCATCCCACGAGCAGTACTTC. Translating gives CASSEAEGSSHEQYF.

This clone was seen a single time. The chain joins TRBV6-1 to TRBJ2-7; unclear D gene. Germline values: CDR1 MNHNS, CDR2 SASEGT. This CDR3 comprises 14 residues. V shed 2 bases and J shed 2 bases, with 10 bases lying between them. Here the CDR3 reads CASSESSGTYEQYF. The DNA of the CDR3 is TGTGCCAGCAGTGAATCATCAGGTACCTACGAGCAGTACTTC.

The chain has TRBV9 and TRBJ2-1; TRBD2 agrees at 8 bases. After removal of 0 bases from V and 5 bases from J, the junction contained 7 bases not matched to a gene. The germline V gene encodes CDR1 SGDLS and CDR2 YYNGEE. The CDR3 spans 16 residues. The CDR3, as DNA: TGTGCCAGCAGCGTAGACCCCTTCGGGAGGGACAATGAGCAGTTCTTC. Translating it yields CASSVDPFGRDNEQFF.

The chain joins TRBV11-3 to TRBJ2-6; tentative D call: TRBD1 (5 bases). The length of the CDR3 is 20 residues. Germline V gene sequence: CDR1 SGHNT, CDR2 YENEEA. Trimming took 1 base from V and 3 from J, leaving 22 bases between them. The CDR3 protein is CASSLGSGRTWGLGANVLTF. CDR3 DNA: TGTGCCAGCAGCTTAGGGTCGGGTCGTACTTGGGGCCTTGGGGCCAACGTCCTGACTTTC.

The chain is built from TRBV9 and TRBJ1-4; D is perhaps TRBD1 (6 bases). This CDR3 contains 15 residues. V lost 4 bases and J 4 bases, leaving 14 bases between the germline ends. The germline CDR1 and CDR2 sequences are SGDLS and YYNGEE. The CDR3 spells CASSLTGVGNEKLFF. The DNA of the CDR3 is TGTGCCAGCAGCCTGACAGGCGTCGGTAATGAAAAACTGTTTTTT.

This chain links TRBV11-2 with TRBJ2-7; D is ambiguous. The CDR3 runs to 15 residues. In germline, CDR1 is SGHAT, CDR2 FQNNGV. The V gene lost 4 bases and the J gene lost 3 bases, with 16 bases spanning the gap. The CDR3 region has the DNA TGTGCCAGCAGCTGGGGTCAAGGGCCTAACTACGAGCAGTACTTC. Translation gives CASSWGQGPNYEQYF.

The genes are TRBV6-5 and TRBJ1-5; no firm D call. The CDR3 sequence is 16 residues long. Germline V gene data show CDR1 as MNHEY and CDR2 as SVGAGI. V was trimmed by 0 bases and J by 6 bases, leaving 15 bases between them. CDR3 nucleotide sequence: TGTGCCAGCAGTTACTCGTGGTCTTCTAGTGGTCAGCCCCAGCATTTT. Translation gives CASSYSWSSSGQPQHF.

The chain recombines TRBV18 with TRBJ1-2, with TRBD1 identical over 7 bases. The CDR3 is 16 residues long. CDR1 is KGHSH, CDR2 LQKENI, per germline. The ends lost 3 bases at V and 1 base at J; junction bases unmatched: 8. CDR3 amino acids: CASSPVRDSHNYGYTF. CDR3 in DNA: TGTGCCAGCTCACCGGTCCGGGACAGTCATAACTATGGCTACACCTTC.

This clone occurred a few times. This chain links TRBV18 with TRBJ2-1; TRBD1 agrees at 9 bases. The CDR3 covers 15 residues. Germline values: CDR1 KGHSH, CDR2 LQKENI. V trimming: 3 bases; J trimming: 5 bases; junction bases outside the gene matches: 5. The CDR3 loop is CASSPGTGTHNEQFF. The CDR3 nucleotides read TGTGCCAGCTCACCCGGGACAGGGACCCACAATGAGCAGTTCTTC.

The chain recombines TRBV4-3 with TRBJ2-3, with D possibly being TRBD2 (6 bases). The CDR3 covers 15 residues. CDR1 and CDR2 (germline): LGHNA, YSLEER. The V end was cut by 0 bases, the J end by 1 base, with 8 bases between. As DNA, the CDR3 is TGCGCCAGCAGCCAAGAGGCTAGCGGCACAGATACGCAGTATTTT. Translated: CASSQEASGTDTQYF.